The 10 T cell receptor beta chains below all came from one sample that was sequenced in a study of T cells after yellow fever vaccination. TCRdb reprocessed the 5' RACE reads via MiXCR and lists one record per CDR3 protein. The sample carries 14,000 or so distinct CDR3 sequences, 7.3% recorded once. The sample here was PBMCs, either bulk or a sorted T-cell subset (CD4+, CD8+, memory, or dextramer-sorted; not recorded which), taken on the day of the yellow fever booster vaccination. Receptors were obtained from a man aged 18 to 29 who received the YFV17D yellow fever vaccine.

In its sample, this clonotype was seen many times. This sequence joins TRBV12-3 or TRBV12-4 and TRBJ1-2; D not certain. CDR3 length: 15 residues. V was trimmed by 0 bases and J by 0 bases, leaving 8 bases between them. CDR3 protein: CASSLANVPNYGYTF. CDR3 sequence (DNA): TGTGCCAGCAGTTTAGCGAACGTCCCTAACTATGGCTACACCTTC.

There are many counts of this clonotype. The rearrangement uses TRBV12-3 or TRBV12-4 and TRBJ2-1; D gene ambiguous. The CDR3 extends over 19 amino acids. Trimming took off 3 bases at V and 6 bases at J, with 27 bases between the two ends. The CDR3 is CASSFGSLGRLQLTNEQFF. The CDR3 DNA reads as TGTGCCAGCAGTTTTGGTTCTCTCGGCAGGCTCCAACTAACCAATGAGCAGTTCTTC.

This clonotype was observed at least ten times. The CDR3 loop reads CASSPPRQGGTEAFF. As DNA, the CDR3 is TGCGCCAGCAGCCCTCCGAGACAGGGAGGCACTGAAGCTTTCTTT. The gene calls are TRBV5-1 and TRBJ1-1; 7 bases line up with TRBD1. This CDR3 comprises 15 residues. Germline V gene sequence: CDR1 SGHRS, CDR2 YFSETQ. V gave up 4 bases and J gave up 4 bases; unmatched junction bases: 10.

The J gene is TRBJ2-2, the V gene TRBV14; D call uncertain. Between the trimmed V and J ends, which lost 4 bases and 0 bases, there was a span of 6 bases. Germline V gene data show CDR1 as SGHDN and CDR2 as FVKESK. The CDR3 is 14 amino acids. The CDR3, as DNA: TGTGCCAGCAGCCCCGGGTCGAACACCGGGGAGCTGTTTTTT. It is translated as CASSPGSNTGELFF.

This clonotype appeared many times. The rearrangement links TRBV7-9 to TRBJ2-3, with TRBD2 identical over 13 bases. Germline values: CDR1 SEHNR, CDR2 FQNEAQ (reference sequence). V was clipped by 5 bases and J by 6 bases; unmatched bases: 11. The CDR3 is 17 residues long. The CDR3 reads CASSLRTSGGLGDTQYF. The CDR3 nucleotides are TGTGCCAGCAGCCTCCGGACTAGCGGGGGATTGGGGGATACGCAGTATTTT.

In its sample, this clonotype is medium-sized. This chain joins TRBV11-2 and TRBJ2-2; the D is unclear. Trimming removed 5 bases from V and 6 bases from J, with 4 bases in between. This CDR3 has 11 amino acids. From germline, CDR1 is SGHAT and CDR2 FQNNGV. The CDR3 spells CASSPPGELFF. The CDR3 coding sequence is TGTGCCAGCAGCCCTCCCGGGGAGCTGTTTTTT.

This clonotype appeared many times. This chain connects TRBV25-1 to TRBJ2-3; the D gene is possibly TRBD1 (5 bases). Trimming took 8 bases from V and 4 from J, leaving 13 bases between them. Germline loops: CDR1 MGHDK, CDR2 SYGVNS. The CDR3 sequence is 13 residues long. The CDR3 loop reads CASGQGTADTQYF. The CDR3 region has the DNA TGTGCCAGCGGGCAGGGTACAGCAGATACGCAGTATTTT.

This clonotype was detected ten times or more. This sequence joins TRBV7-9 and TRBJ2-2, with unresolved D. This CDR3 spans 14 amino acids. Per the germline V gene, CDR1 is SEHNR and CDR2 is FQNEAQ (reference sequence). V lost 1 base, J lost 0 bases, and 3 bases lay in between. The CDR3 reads CASSLGANTGELFF. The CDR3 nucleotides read TGTGCCAGCAGCTTAGGTGCGAACACCGGGGAGCTGTTTTTT. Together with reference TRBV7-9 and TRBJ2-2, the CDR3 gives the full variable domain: DTGVSQNPRHKITKRGQNVTFRCDPISEHNRLYWYRQTLGQGPEFLTYFQNEAQLEKSRLLSDRFSAERPKGSFSTLEIQRTEQGDSAMYLCASSLGANTGELFFGEGSRLTVL.

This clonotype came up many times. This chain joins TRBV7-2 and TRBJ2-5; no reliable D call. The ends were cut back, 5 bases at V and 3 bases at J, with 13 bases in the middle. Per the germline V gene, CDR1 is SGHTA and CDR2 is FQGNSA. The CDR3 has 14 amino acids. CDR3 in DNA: TGTGCCAGCAGCCCCCGGGCCCAAAAAGAGACCCAGTACTTC. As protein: CASSPRAQKETQYF.

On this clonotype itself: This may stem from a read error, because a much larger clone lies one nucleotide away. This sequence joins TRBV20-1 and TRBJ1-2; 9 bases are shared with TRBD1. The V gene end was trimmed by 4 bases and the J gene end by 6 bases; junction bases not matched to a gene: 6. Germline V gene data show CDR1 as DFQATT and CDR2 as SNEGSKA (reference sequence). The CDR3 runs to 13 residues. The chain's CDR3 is CSATQTGGHGYTF. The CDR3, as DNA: TGCAGTGCTACCCAGACAGGGGGACATGGCTACACCTTC.